This T cell receptor (beta chain) was observed in a study of cytomegalovirus exposure and HLA in healthy donors (dated by TCRdb to 2017 to 2019). A note on the overall study: According to an earlier analysis of several hundred of the donors, about 179 million T cells yielded over 90 million unique TCR beta sequences and around 280 Gb of sequence data. Among around 400 genotyped donors of the cohort, an average of about 240,000 unique TCR beta nucleotide sequences was sequenced per donor, of which about 18% were non-productive. A separate validation cohort of more than 100 different subjects was used in addition to the roughly 720-subject first cohort. A later analysis re-examined previously published TCR beta repertoires from more than 550 donors and added high-resolution HLA genotyping to investigate patterns of TCR occurrence. The study aimed to test whether signatures of past pathogen exposure could be identified by cataloging public T cell receptors. All discovery cohort repertoires had been generated on a single sequencing platform. Donor age, sex, ethnicity and CMV serostatus were collected together with the repertoire data. In a later genetic analysis, genome-wide SNP genotypes for about 55% of the roughly 700 donors were used, and that subset was treated as a discovery cohort. Typing coverage varied by locus: about 620-630 donors for A, B, C, DRB1 and DQB1; approximately 560 for DQA1; some 610 for DPA1; approximately 470 for DPB1. The study used immunosequencing to profile the T cell repertoires of 600 to 850 subjects and linked those repertoires to cytomegalovirus serostatus. To predict cytomegalovirus infection status, the study brought together high-throughput TCR immunosequencing, statistical association of individual TCRs with disease status, and machine learning. The later analysis used no new phenotypic data to find candidate immune exposures, relying instead on TCR beta sequences and their occurrence across donors. Of the 300 to 500 genotyped donors, 80% to 90% were placed in the genetic ancestry cluster associated with self-reported Caucasian donors. An early release that covered about 600 HLA-typed donors contained approximately 320 gigabases of sequencing data and 75 million to 100 million unique TCR sequences. An earlier analysis of around 640 of the donors used high-throughput TCR beta sequencing to judge whether each TCR beta V gene segment behaved as functional or pseudogenic. Several DR-DQ haplotypes were treated as single units for association and clustering because of strong linkage in the cohort. Both class I and class II loci were covered by HLA typing, at four-digit resolution. Summary of the overall study and its limitations: The study gave a list of 150 to 200 TCR beta chains associated with cytomegalovirus. According to the authors, the approach could potentially be generalized to other disease states and immunological phenotypes. In this cohort, only TCR beta chains were sequenced, and detectable features were limited by the absence of alpha or paired-chain data. Some IMGT-functional V segments, including TRBV6-2 and TRBV6-3, could not be distinguished by the 87-base-pair reads and were therefore excluded. Assigning TCR associations to individual alleles was difficult when HLA alleles, especially DR and DQ, strongly co-occurred. Compared with the 666-donor mean, donors in an Asian-associated ancestry cluster had fewer N-insertions in productive TCRs, according to a later genetic analysis. The sequencing pipeline was judged likely to have produced a cluster of highly shared sequence variants as a technical artifact. Three of the identified cytomegalovirus-associated TCR beta chains were confirmed in vitro to be specific for cytomegalovirus antigens. In a later analysis, the rate of TCR association differed among HLA loci, with DRB1 alleles having the most associated TCRs and HLA-C alleles having the fewest. Most TCR sequences were seen in very few donors, while some public TCRs were found in many individuals. A later analysis reported that several top co-occurrence clusters appeared linked to parvovirus B19, influenza, CMV and Epstein-Barr virus. The only immune exposure information available for the cohort was CMV serostatus. In a later genetic analysis, a missense DCLRE1C variant was associated with V-gene and J-gene trimming of TCR beta chains, and the association was replicated in an independent cohort. A later analysis found that HLA-associated TCR beta chains were more clonally expanded and had lower generation probabilities than equally common non-associated chains. Over 15 rarely observed V segments, including chromosome 9 orphons, were excluded from the earlier analysis of almost 600 of the donors because counts were too low. Linkage disequilibrium might explain the correlated functional status among segregating V segments, but an unknown experimental factor could not be ruled out. Presence/absence analyses assumed roughly uniform sequencing depth across donors, an assumption that may not hold. Because some donors lacked HLA typing at each locus, the association tests relied only on the typed subset. An earlier analysis of approximately 590 of the donors showed that most TCR beta V segments appeared in productive rearrangements either about 87% or about 30% of the time, which broadly matched IMGT annotations. A later analysis associated about 17,000 TCR beta sequences with specific HLA alleles at a false discovery rate of 0.05. Cytomegalovirus status was reported to be diagnosed by the classifier with high specificity and sensitivity in both the original and validation cohorts. According to a later analysis, most CMV-associated TCR beta chains appeared to be HLA-restricted, and the HLA associations seemed to be driven largely by CMV exposure. A further reported finding was that TCR beta sequences accurately predicted the HLA-A and HLA-B alleles for most subjects in the first cohort.

In total, approximately 610 healthy bone marrow donors made up the cohort. Cohort members were all nominally healthy when sampled, although unrecorded immune exposures were likely present. The donor was CMV seronegative and belonged to the group of more than 300 seronegative cohort members. Every donor gave a peripheral blood sample, and the peripheral blood mononuclear cells from that sample were used for TCR beta sequencing. The Qiagen DNeasy Blood Extraction Kit was used to extract genomic DNA from the blood cell samples. The germline V gene gives CDR1 as MNHEY and CDR2 as SVGAGI. Germline trimming: 6 bases from V, 4 bases from J; junction bases outside gene matches: 3. Including the terminal cysteine and phenylalanine, the CDR3 comprises 14 residues. Only CDR3 DNA remains: 42 bases, in frame from the first base. Notes on this clone: It has no known antigen specificity. No base qualities exist here, and no much larger clone lies one base off it.

Receptor amplification or capture employed the immunoSEQ multiplex PCR assay. The multiplex PCR relied on a mix of 60 forward primers for TCR Vbeta segments and 13 reverse primers for TCR Jbeta segments. The CDR3 region of rearranged TCR beta genes was amplified from genomic DNA with a multiplex PCR assay. Amplified TCR beta libraries were sequenced as 87-base-pair reads on the Illumina HiSeq System. The original methods were these. Across the 500 to 850 repertoires, a later analysis counted some 80 million unique TCR beta chains, roughly 11 million of which were shared by at least two donors. A nearest-neighbor algorithm error-corrected the raw reads and collapsed the reads into unique sequences, merging closely related sequences to remove PCR and sequencing errors. Alignment of CDR3 sequences to IMGT reference sequences was used to assign V, D and J gene segments. For a sequence to be retained, a match of at least six nucleotides was required to both a V gene segment and a J gene segment. Rearrangements were classified as productive when the CDR3 lacked stop codons and remained in frame with V and J, and all other rearrangements were classified as non-productive. CDR3 was defined by IMGT convention, running from the second conserved V-encoded cysteine to the conserved J-encoded phenylalanine. The earlier analysis of about 590 of the donors excluded sequences that lacked an unambiguous match to a single V gene segment. An earlier analysis of fewer than 650 of the donors classified V segments as functional when productive rearrangements were above 56.7% and as segregating when the standard deviation between donors was above 5%. A statistical classification framework was built for diagnosing cytomegalovirus status from the catalog of TCR beta chain sequences. In a later analysis, TCR nucleotide sequences were compared against IMGT/GENE-DB human TR gene sequences so that V and J genes could be assigned. In a later analysis, CDR3 sequences and most-parsimonious VDJ recombination scenarios were assigned using the TCRdist pipeline. In a later analysis, every TCR beta chain was defined by the combination of its CDR3 amino acid sequence and its V-gene family, and reads without a unique V-gene family were dropped. As a way to deal with suspected cross-contamination and a sequencing artifact, a later analysis dropped more than 500 nucleotide sequences that were highly shared and had low generation probability. In a later analysis, a clonal expansion index was calculated for each public chain from normalized within-repertoire ranks of inferred template counts. In a later analysis, generation probabilities were computed with a VDJ recombination model fitted to out-of-frame rearrangements, and the resulting probabilities were checked against IGoR. In a later analysis, TCR-TCR, TCR-HLA and TCR-CMV co-occurrence was scored with hypergeometric tests, and a repertoire-size bias correction was applied to TCR pairs. A later analysis estimated false discovery rates by permuting HLA or CMV assignments 20 times. In a later analysis, co-occurring TCRs were grouped with DBSCAN, and TCRdist sequence similarity was added when clustering was performed within HLA-allele-positive subsets. For co-occurrence clustering, repertoires with fewer than 30,000 or more than 120,000 public chains were excluded, along with a handful of repertoires with anomalous nucleotide sharing. TCRdb's version of the immuneACCESS table is confined to in-frame rearrangements and falls short of the full clone set. An unresolved V gene accounts for under half of the shortfall where checked; the remainder is of unknown origin. V, J and clone size were drawn from that table, and D and trimming were deduced from the DNA. The sample table contains 220,000 or so clones; only one count was recorded for around four fifths of them. The ten biggest clones cover 1.5% to 2% of the sample.

The receptor's source is a middle-aged man in good health and CMV-seronegative. The sequence links TRBV6-5 to TRBJ2-1; 10 bases in the junction line up with TRBD2. Sequencing was performed on PBMCs. The DNA reads as follows: TGTGCCAGCAGCACTAGCGGGACGTACAATGAGCAGTTCTTC. This sequence encodes CASSTSGTYNEQFF.